This is a list of T cell receptor beta chains from one sample in a study of Graves' ophthalmopathy and Graves' hyperthyroidism. TCRdb ran MiXCR on the multiplex PCR reads and lists one entry per CDR3 protein. The table lists some 400,000 distinct CDR3 sequences, around 17% of them singletons. The sample taken for sequencing was peripheral blood. Source of these receptors: a woman younger than 35 with Graves' ophthalmopathy. CDR3s leave out the opening cysteine and the closing phenylalanine or tryptophan.

v_gene: TRBV11-2; CDR3aa: ASSLDRMANTGELF
v_gene: TRBV6-2/TRBV6-3; CDR3aa: ASRWDFYPGTTEAF
v_gene: TRBV12-3/TRBV12-4; CDR3aa: ASSLDSGRETYEQY
v_gene: TRBV28; CDR3aa: ASRSGGGASYGYT
v_gene: TRBV27; CDR3aa: ASSGSGAGYT
v_gene: TRBV7-9; CDR3aa: ASSLLAGANEQY
v_gene: TRBV20-1; CDR3aa: SAERQGPEAF
v_gene: TRBV7-2; CDR3aa: ASSSPRRETQY
v_gene: TRBV29-1; CDR3aa: SVESAGTRETQY
v_gene: TRBV2; CDR3aa: ASTRTTGVRETQY
v_gene: TRBV30; CDR3aa: AWRASRKTEAF
v_gene: TRBV7-8; CDR3aa: ASSRTSGLTDTQY
v_gene: TRBV11-2; CDR3aa: ASSSIRGYEQY
v_gene: TRBV2; CDR3aa: ASSERRGFALYEQY
v_gene: TRBV29-1; CDR3aa: SVAPIEREVHETQY
v_gene: TRBV6-1; CDR3aa: ASSAAPLNRNNSPLH
v_gene: TRBV27; CDR3aa: ASSPPGLSNEQF
v_gene: TRBV6-6; CDR3aa: APIWSMSSLGANVLT
v_gene: TRBV9; CDR3aa: ASSVGTSYEQY
v_gene: TRBV5-1; CDR3aa: ASSLEQAEETQY
v_gene: TRBV2; CDR3aa: ASSTGLGLYEQY
v_gene: TRBV3-1; CDR3aa: ASSQEGRARGTEAF
v_gene: TRBV30; CDR3aa: AWSVGRALPLH
v_gene: TRBV24-1; CDR3aa: ATSDWDSSETQY
v_gene: TRBV19; CDR3aa: ASSIKFRGLNTEAF
v_gene: TRBV19; CDR3aa: ASSNWGLDEETQY
v_gene: TRBV7-8; CDR3aa: ASSLVGQRNTEAF
v_gene: TRBV6-2/TRBV6-3; CDR3aa: ASTGTHDEQY
v_gene: TRBV28; CDR3aa: ASRDRGTEQY
v_gene: TRBV28; CDR3aa: ASSLAPQGRPQH
v_gene: TRBV4-2; CDR3aa: ASSRTYLPGLEEQISYEQY
v_gene: TRBV6-5; CDR3aa: ASSYLQGYSTGELF
v_gene: TRBV7-3; CDR3aa: ASSLLGREQY
v_gene: TRBV6-2/TRBV6-3; CDR3aa: ASRRDDRQGNEQY
v_gene: TRBV6-1; CDR3aa: ASRIVPNTEAF
v_gene: TRBV2; CDR3aa: ASGGYSGYT
v_gene: TRBV6-1; CDR3aa: ASHGSRTYEQY
v_gene: TRBV5-4; CDR3aa: ASSLEIGTIGMNTEAF
v_gene: TRBV6-5; CDR3aa: ASKGTRANTGELF
v_gene: TRBV10-3; CDR3aa: AISESALSGANVLT
v_gene: TRBV4-2; CDR3aa: ASSQTGTTTVREQY
v_gene: TRBV6-2/TRBV6-3; CDR3aa: ASSYSTGLGGYT
v_gene: TRBV12-3/TRBV12-4; CDR3aa: ASSLSRQETQY
v_gene: TRBV5-1; CDR3aa: ASSFVAGGPETQY
v_gene: TRBV28; CDR3aa: ASSPWGGFDTEAF
v_gene: TRBV6-1; CDR3aa: ASTDASMRGGYT
v_gene: TRBV7-8; CDR3aa: ASSLGALRAQGEAF
v_gene: TRBV11-2; CDR3aa: ASSLDLQSSLPQH
v_gene: TRBV6-1; CDR3aa: ASSESRKTGGNQPQH
v_gene: TRBV28; CDR3aa: ASSLVGGIEQY
v_gene: TRBV7-8; CDR3aa: ASSLAVVQGRTEAF
v_gene: TRBV12-3/TRBV12-4; CDR3aa: ASILGQGADYGYT
v_gene: TRBV4-1; CDR3aa: ASSQEDTAGGNQPQH
v_gene: TRBV10-3; CDR3aa: AISESGGLRDTQY
v_gene: TRBV28; CDR3aa: ASSLLAGQGNEQY
v_gene: TRBV30; CDR3aa: AWSVPLNTQY
v_gene: TRBV5-1; CDR3aa: ASSLGRERTDTQY
v_gene: TRBV7-9; CDR3aa: ASSPRDQETQY
v_gene: TRBV6-2/TRBV6-3; CDR3aa: ASRGGGKPSGYT